This T cell receptor beta chain was identified in a study of cytomegalovirus exposure and HLA in healthy donors. Study findings and constraints: The study recorded 150 to 200 TCR beta chains that were cytomegalovirus-associated. Three of the chains that were CMV-associated were confirmed in vitro to be specific for CMV antigens. First-cohort TCR clusters were later found to tend to co-occur in the 120 validation repertoires.

On this clone itself: What it recognizes is unknown.

The CDR3 is 11 amino acids. From germline, CDR1 is MNHEY and CDR2 SMNVEV (reference sequence). Trimming removed 8 bases from V and 6 bases from J, with 11 bases in between. The data were produced by immunoSEQ multiplex PCR, yet TCRdb's version contains in-frame clones alone and is incomplete. The data hold around 400,000 clones, with roughly 90% observed a single time. This sequence was found in a woman aged 18-30 years in good health and CMV-seronegative. The chain uses TRBV27 and TRBJ2-7; D remains unclear. Sequenced input: PBMCs. CDR3 nucleotide sequence: TGTGCCAGCGAGAGAGGCGCCGAGCAGTACTTC. This sequence encodes CASERGAEQYF.